This TCR beta chain was identified in a study of tissue T cells after allogeneic stem cell transplantation. For the study at large: Graft-versus-host disease patients received grafts, four unmodified and three CD34-selected to deplete T cells. Study-level results: Anatomically similar tissues had similar TCR repertoires within each patient. Shared clones across patients were few; motif clustering revealed tissue-specific shared signatures.

Steroid-refractory graft-versus-host disease after allogeneic hematopoietic cell transplant qualified adults for prospective research-autopsy enrollment. V lost 1 base, J lost 0 bases, and 10 bases lay in between. Per germline, CDR1 LGHDT and CDR2 YNNKEL (reference sequence). This CDR3 region has 16 residues. Only in-frame clones appear in the TCRdb table, and some are missing; sequencing was by immunoSEQ multiplex PCR. The data show around 1,700 clones, roughly 87% seen once. As for this clone: The antigen remains unidentified.

The clonotype originates from a male patient at least 60 years old with steroid-refractory graft-versus-host disease after an allogeneic stem cell transplant. Some T cells may be transferred from the graft donor. This specimen consisted of stomach tissue, obtained at autopsy. V usage is TRBV3-1 (or the pseudogene TRBV3-2) and J usage is TRBJ1-3; possibly TRBD1 for D (5 bases). CDR3 nucleotides: TGTGCCAGCAGCCAAGCGAGGACATACTCTGGAAACACCATATATTTT. It encodes CASSQARTYSGNTIYF.